The 2 T cell receptor beta chains presented below share a single source sample, sequenced in a study of regulatory T cells. The PCR used 52 TRBV and 13 TRBJ primers. Generated by immunoSEQ multiplex PCR, the TCRdb table keeps only in-frame clones and is missing some. The sample shows a few thousand clones, 65% to 75% of them seen only once. Sequenced material: CD8+ T cells sorted from blood. The receptors were sampled from a person aged 25 to 39 with CD3G deficiency.

A few counts support this clone. This chain uses TRBV10-2 with TRBJ1-5; 8 bases map to TRBD1. Germline V gives CDR1 WSHSY, CDR2 SAAADI. Trimming removed 6 bases from V and 7 bases from J; junction bases left unmatched: 5. The CDR3 totals 13 residues. The CDR3 DNA follows: TGCGCCAGCAGCAGTGACAGGGGCCAGCCCCAGCATTTT. Amino acids: CASSSDRGQPQHF.

This chain links TRBV7-8 with TRBJ2-7, with 10 bases aligning to TRBD1. V was pared by 4 bases and J by 3 bases, with 6 bases of the junction left unmatched. This CDR3 is 15 amino acids long. Germline V gives CDR1 SGHVS, CDR2 FQNEAQ. CDR3 loop: CASSSDRDRGYEQYF. The CDR3 DNA follows: TGTGCCAGCAGCTCTGACCGGGACAGGGGCTACGAGCAGTACTTC.